The source of this TCR beta chain is a study of control samples from healthy donors and cancer patients (dated by TCRdb to the early 2020s). Relative to germline, V is 1 base shorter and J is 3 bases shorter, with 15 bases between their ends. Inclusive of the bounding cysteine and phenylalanine, the CDR3 is 16 residues long. This entry keeps only the CDR3 DNA: 48 bases, framed from base 1. Sequences LNHDA (CDR1) and SQIVND (CDR2) are obtained from the germline V gene (reference sequence). Library construction relied on the immunoSEQ multiplex PCR assay. This is the immuneACCESS table as TCRdb keeps it, with only in-frame sequences that have V and J called. A part of the clones is gone; compared with another copy, unresolved V genes explain less than half, and the rest is unexplained. The sample yields some 82,000 clones; approximately 89% were counted once. Jointly, the top ten make up around 20% of the sample.

This clone was detected once. This receptor's antigen is unknown. Base qualities were left out, and no much larger clone turns up one base away. The sample comprised blood. The TCR was taken from a man aged 50 to 60 in good health. This chain joins TRBV19 to TRBJ1-2; the D gene remains uncertain. The nucleotide sequence reads TGTGCCAGTAGTATAGGTCCAGTAGTGGAGTACTATGGCTACACCTTC. The translation is CASSIGPVVEYYGYTF.